Listed here are 17 T cell receptor beta chains from one sample, sequenced in a study of shared clonotypes between healthy human individuals. Some clones are missing from TCRdb's copy, which holds only in-frame ones; the method was immunoSEQ multiplex PCR. The table records approximately 400,000 clones, 96% of them present only once. The sample consisted of memory CD8+ T cells sorted from blood. Documented subset: CD45RO+ cells pooled with CCR7-negative TemRA cells. All receptors come from a man aged 25 to 40 in good health.

The V call is TRBV20-1, the J call TRBJ1-2; TRBD1 agrees at 10 bases. V was pared by 5 bases and J by 8 bases, with 2 bases of the junction left unmatched. CDR3 length: 11 amino acids. Germline lookup yields CDR1 DFQATT and CDR2 SNEGSKA (reference sequence). The CDR3 DNA reads TGCAGTGCTGACAGGGGGCGCGGCTACACCTTC. Translation gives CSADRGRGYTF.

The CDR3 nucleotides are TGTGCCAGCAGCAACCCACGGACAGCTAACTATGGCTACACCTTC. The encoded protein is CASSNPRTANYGYTF. V gene TRBV7-9 combines with J gene TRBJ1-2; a possible D gene is TRBD1 (6 bases). The CDR3 spans 15 residues. CDR1 and CDR2 (germline): SEHNR, FQNEAQ (reference sequence). Trimming cost V 5 bases and J 0 bases, with 13 bases left between them.

The chain joins TRBV12-5 to TRBJ2-2, with D perhaps matching TRBD1 or TRBD2 (6 bases each). CDR3 length: 17 amino acids. The germline V gene has CDR1 LGHNT and CDR2 FRNRAP. Trimming left V 1 base short and J 2 bases short, with 14 bases between. The CDR3 sequence: CASGLGRGGSNTGELFF. Written as DNA, the CDR3 is TGTGCTAGTGGTTTGGGACGAGGGGGGAGCAACACCGGGGAGCTGTTTTTT.

As for this clone: Different DNA sequences within this sample yield the same CDR3. This sequence joins TRBV7-9 and TRBJ1-1; unclear D gene. Deletions cut 3 bases from V and 2 bases from J, with 4 bases between. Germline CDR1 and CDR2: SEHNR and FQNEAQ (reference sequence). CDR3 length equals 12 residues. In DNA form, the CDR3 reads TGTGCCAGCAGCTTTAAAAACACTGAAGCTTTCTTT. Translated: CASSFKNTEAFF. The full variable domain, completed using reference TRBV7-9 and TRBJ1-1, is DTGVSQNPRHKITKRGQNVTFRCDPISEHNRLYWYRQTLGQGPEFLTYFQNEAQLEKSRLLSDRFSAERPKGSFSTLEIQRTEQGDSAMYLCASSFKNTEAFFGQGTRLTVV.

The count of this clone is one. In DNA form, the CDR3 reads TGTGCCAGTAGTCCTGGGACTAGCAGGAATGAGCAGTTCTTC. This translates into CASSPGTSRNEQFF. The rearrangement links TRBV19 to TRBJ2-1, with 9 bases matching TRBD2. V trimming: 5 bases; J trimming: 7 bases; junction bases outside the gene matches: 6. CDR3 length: 14 amino acids. Per germline, CDR1 LNHDA and CDR2 SQIVND (reference sequence).

The chain joins TRBV28 to TRBJ1-4; D remains ambiguous. This CDR3 has 14 residues. The germline V gene encodes CDR1 MDHEN and CDR2 SYDVKM. Trimming left V 6 bases short and J 4 bases short, with 12 bases between. This CDR3 reads CASRGQVINEKLFF. As DNA, the CDR3 is TGTGCCAGCAGGGGCCAGGTGATTAATGAAAAACTGTTTTTT.

Note on this clone: Other DNA sequences in this sample translate to the same CDR3. The chain recombines TRBV28 with TRBJ2-5, with TRBD1 matching 8 bases. Germline V gives CDR1 MDHEN, CDR2 SYDVKM. CDR3 size: 15 residues. V shed 4 bases, J shed 5 bases, and the junction held 9 bases outside the gene matches. The CDR3 DNA follows: TGTGCCAGCAGTTCACCTGGACAGGGAGTGGAGACCCAGTACTTC. This codes for CASSSPGQGVETQYF.

Only one count was recorded for this clone. The chain recombines TRBV28 with TRBJ2-5; the D is unclear. The CDR3 covers 15 residues. Trimming pared 4 bases from V and 0 bases from J, leaving 12 bases between. Germline V gives CDR1 MDHEN, CDR2 SYDVKM. The DNA for the CDR3 is TGTGCCAGCAGTTCAAGTAACCGGTACCAAGAGACCCAGTACTTC. Translated, it gives CASSSSNRYQETQYF.

The chain links TRBV5-1 to TRBJ2-7; weak D call: TRBD2 (6 bases). The V gene lost 0 bases and the J gene lost 5 bases, with 12 bases spanning the gap. The CDR3 contains 14 residues. Germline CDR1 reads SGHRS; CDR2 reads YFSETQ. For the CDR3, the DNA is TGCGCCAGCAGCTTGGCCGGGACTCATGACGAGCAGTACTTC. Its protein is CASSLAGTHDEQYF.

This chain connects TRBV10-3 to TRBJ2-1, with TRBD2 matching over 10 bases. V shed 5 bases and J 6 bases; nucleotides not matched to a gene: 10. CDR1 is ENHRY, CDR2 SYGVKD, per germline. The CDR3 is 16 amino acids. The DNA of the CDR3 is TGTGCCATCAGTCCCCAAATCTTAGCGGGAGGCAATGAGCAGTTCTTC. It translates to CAISPQILAGGNEQFF.

The sample holds one count of this clone. The same CDR3 also results from other DNA sequences found in this sample. The rearrangement joins TRBV6-5 to TRBJ1-2; 8 bases agree with TRBD1. CDR3 size: 13 residues. Unmatched junction bases numbered 4, after V lost 6 bases and J lost 4 bases. Germline V gives CDR1 MNHEY, CDR2 SVGAGI. The CDR3 DNA follows: TGTGCCAGCAGCCCGGGACAGGCCTATGGCTACACCTTC. As protein: CASSPGQAYGYTF.

This clone was counted once. The chain joins TRBV11-1 to TRBJ1-2, with D unresolved. CDR3 length: 13 residues. Trimming stripped 4 bases from V and 2 bases from J, with 8 bases between. From germline, CDR1 is SGHAT and CDR2 FQDESV (reference sequence). The DNA for the CDR3 is TGTGCCAGCAGCTCGATACTGAACTATGGCTACACCTTC. Encoded protein: CASSSILNYGYTF.

This rearrangement joins TRBV10-3 to TRBJ1-5; D gene uncertain. This CDR3 is built from 14 residues. The germline CDR1 and CDR2 sequences are ENHRY and SYGVKD. Trimming removed 4 bases from V and 0 bases from J, with 7 bases in between. The CDR3 protein is CAISVGSSNQPQHF. Here the CDR3 DNA reads TGTGCCATCAGTGTTGGCAGTAGCAATCAGCCCCAGCATTTT.

V and J are TRBV27 and TRBJ2-3; D is possibly TRBD1 (6 bases). V lost 8 bases and J 1 base, leaving 10 bases between the germline ends. This CDR3 contains 13 residues. CDR1 MNHEY and CDR2 SMNVEV come from the germline V gene (reference sequence). In nucleotides, the CDR3 is TGTGCCAGCCACAGGGTGGGCACAGATACGCAGTATTTT. This codes for CASHRVGTDTQYF.

The V call is TRBV11-1, the J call TRBJ2-7; the match to TRBD2 covers 10 bases. CDR1 is SGHAT and CDR2 is FQDESV in the germline V gene (reference sequence). The ends lost 5 bases at V and 4 bases at J; junction bases unmatched: 8. The CDR3 has 15 amino acids. Here the CDR3 DNA reads TGTGCCAGCAGCCCCCTAGCGGGAGTGGCGTACGAGCAGTACTTC. Amino acid sequence: CASSPLAGVAYEQYF.

The chain uses TRBV7-6 and TRBJ1-1, with D hard to call. This CDR3 is 15 amino acids long. The germline CDR1 and CDR2 sequences are SGHVS and FNYEAQ. Trimming cost V 1 base and J 5 bases, with 14 bases left between them. CDR3 sequence: CASSLEGRAITEAFF. The CDR3 DNA sequence: TGTGCCAGCAGCTTAGAAGGGCGGGCGATAACTGAAGCTTTCTTT.

This clone was observed a single time. The CDR3 spells CAISPSGTGTVYGYTF. The CDR3 nucleotides read TGTGCCATCAGTCCCTCCGGGACGGGAACCGTCTATGGCTACACCTTC. The chain links TRBV10-3 to TRBJ1-2; D may be TRBD1 (5 bases). V was clipped by 5 bases and J by 4 bases, with 20 bases between them. The CDR3 spans 16 residues. CDR1 and CDR2 (germline): ENHRY, SYGVKD.